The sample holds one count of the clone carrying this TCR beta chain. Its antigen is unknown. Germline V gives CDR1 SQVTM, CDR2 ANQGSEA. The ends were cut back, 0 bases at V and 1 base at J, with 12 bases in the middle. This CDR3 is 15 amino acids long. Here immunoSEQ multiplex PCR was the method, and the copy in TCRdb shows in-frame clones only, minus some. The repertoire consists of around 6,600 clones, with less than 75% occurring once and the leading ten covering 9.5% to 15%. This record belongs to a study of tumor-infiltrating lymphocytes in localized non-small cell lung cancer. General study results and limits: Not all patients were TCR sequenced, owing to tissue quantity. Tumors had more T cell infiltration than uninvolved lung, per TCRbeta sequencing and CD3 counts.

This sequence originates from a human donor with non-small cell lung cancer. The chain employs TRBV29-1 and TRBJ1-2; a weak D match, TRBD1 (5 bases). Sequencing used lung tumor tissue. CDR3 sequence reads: CSVEDRGRYNYGYTF. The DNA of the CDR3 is TGCAGCGTTGAAGATAGGGGACGGTATAACTATGGCTACACCTTC.